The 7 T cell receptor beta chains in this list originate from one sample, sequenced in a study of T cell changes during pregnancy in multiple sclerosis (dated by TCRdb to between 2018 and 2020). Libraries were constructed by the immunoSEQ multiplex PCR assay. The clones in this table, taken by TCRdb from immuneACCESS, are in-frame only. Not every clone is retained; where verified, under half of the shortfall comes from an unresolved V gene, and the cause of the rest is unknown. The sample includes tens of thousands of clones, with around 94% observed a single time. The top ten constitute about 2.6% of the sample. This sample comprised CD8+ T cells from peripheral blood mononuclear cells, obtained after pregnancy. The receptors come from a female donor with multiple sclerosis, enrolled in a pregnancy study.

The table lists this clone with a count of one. The CDR3 nucleotides are TGTGCCAGCAGCTTTGGGAGGGCCTACGAGCAGTACTTC. The encoded protein is CASSFGRAYEQYF. This chain uses TRBV5-4 with TRBJ2-7; 7 nucleotides line up with TRBD2. The length of the CDR3 is 13 residues. V was clipped by 2 bases and J by 2 bases; unmatched bases: 1. The germline gives CDR1 SGHNT, CDR2 YYREEE (reference sequence).

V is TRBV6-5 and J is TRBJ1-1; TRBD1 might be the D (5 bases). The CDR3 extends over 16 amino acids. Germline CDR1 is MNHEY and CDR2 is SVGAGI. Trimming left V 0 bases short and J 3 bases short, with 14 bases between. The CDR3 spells CASSYSSGRVDTEAFF. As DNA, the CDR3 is TGTGCCAGCAGTTACTCGTCGGGCAGGGTCGACACTGAAGCTTTCTTT.

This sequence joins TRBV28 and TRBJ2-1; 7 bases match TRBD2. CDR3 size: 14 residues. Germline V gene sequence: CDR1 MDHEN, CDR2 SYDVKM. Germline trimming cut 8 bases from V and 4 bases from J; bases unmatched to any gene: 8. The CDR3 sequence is CASSGAGPYNEQFF. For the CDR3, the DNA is TGTGCCAGCTCGGGAGCGGGACCTTACAATGAGCAGTTCTTC.

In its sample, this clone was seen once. The CDR3 region has the DNA TGTGCCAGCAGCAAAGCGAGGGACAGGGGTAATGAAAAACTGTTTTTT. Its protein product is CASSKARDRGNEKLFF. The J gene is TRBJ1-4, the V gene TRBV21-1; the listed D gene, TRBD1, was not tested against the DNA. TRBV21-1 is assigned pseudogene status. The CDR3 loop spans 16 amino acids.

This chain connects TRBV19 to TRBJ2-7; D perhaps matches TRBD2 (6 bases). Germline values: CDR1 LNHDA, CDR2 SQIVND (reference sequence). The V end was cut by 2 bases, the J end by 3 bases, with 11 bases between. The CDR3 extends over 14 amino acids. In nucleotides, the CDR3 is TGTGCCAGTAGTATAATGGCGGGGCACTACGAGCAGTACTTC. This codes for CASSIMAGHYEQYF.

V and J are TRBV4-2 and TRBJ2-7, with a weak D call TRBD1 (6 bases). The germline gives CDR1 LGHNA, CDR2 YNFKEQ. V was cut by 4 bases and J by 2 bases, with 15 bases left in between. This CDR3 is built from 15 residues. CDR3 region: CASSPGGSLPYEQYF. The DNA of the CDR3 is TGTGCCAGCAGCCCTGGGGGCAGTCTTCCCTACGAGCAGTACTTC.

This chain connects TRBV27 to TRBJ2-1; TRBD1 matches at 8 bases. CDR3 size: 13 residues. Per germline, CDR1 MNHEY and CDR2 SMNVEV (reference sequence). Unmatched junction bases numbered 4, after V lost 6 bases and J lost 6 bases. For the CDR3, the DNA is TGTGCCAGCAGCTCGGACAGGGCCAATGAGCAGTTCTTC. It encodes CASSSDRANEQFF.